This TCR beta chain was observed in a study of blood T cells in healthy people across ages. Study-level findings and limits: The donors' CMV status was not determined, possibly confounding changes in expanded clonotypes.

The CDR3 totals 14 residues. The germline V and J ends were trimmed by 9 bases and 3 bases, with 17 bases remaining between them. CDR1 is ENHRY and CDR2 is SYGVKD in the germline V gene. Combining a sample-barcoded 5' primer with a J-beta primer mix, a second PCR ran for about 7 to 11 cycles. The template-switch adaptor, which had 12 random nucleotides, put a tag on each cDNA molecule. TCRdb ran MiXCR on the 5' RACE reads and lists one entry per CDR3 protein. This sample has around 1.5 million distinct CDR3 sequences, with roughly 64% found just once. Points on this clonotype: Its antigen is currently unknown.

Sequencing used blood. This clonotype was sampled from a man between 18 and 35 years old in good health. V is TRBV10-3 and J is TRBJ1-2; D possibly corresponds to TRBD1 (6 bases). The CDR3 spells CAIAQGQVDYGYTF. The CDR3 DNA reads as TGTGCCATAGCGCAGGGGCAAGTCGACTATGGCTACACCTTC.